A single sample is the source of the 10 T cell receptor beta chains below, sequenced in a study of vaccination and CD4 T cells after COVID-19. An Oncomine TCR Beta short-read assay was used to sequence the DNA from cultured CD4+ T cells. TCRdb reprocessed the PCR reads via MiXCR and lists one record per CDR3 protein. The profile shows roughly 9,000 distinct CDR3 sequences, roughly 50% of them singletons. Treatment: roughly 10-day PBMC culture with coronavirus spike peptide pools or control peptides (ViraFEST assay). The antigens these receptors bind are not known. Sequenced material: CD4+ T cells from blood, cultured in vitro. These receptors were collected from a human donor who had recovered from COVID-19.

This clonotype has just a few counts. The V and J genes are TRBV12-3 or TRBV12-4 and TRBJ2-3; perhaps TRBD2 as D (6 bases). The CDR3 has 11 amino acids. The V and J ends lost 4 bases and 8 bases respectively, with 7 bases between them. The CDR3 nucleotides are TGTGCCAGCAGTTGGGGACTTACGCAGTATTTT. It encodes CASSWGLTQYF.

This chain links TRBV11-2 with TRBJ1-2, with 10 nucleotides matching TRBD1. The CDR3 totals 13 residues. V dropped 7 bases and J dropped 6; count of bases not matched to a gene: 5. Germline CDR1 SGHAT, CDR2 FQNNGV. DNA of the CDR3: TGTGCCAGCACCACGACAGGGGGCAATGGCTACACCTTC. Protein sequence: CASTTTGGNGYTF.

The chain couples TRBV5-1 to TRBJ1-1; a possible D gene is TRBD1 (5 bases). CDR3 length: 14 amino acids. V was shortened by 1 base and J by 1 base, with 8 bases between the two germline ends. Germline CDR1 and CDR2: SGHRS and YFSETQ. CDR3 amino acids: CASSLSGQNTEAFF. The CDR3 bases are TGCGCCAGCAGCTTGTCCGGACAGAACACTGAAGCTTTCTTT.

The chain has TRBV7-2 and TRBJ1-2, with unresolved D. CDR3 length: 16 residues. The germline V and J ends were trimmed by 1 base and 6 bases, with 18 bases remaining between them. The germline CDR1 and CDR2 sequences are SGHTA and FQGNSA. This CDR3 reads CASSLGGSAQSHGYTF. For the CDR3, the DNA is TGTGCCAGCAGCTTAGGCGGTTCGGCACAGTCCCATGGCTACACCTTC.

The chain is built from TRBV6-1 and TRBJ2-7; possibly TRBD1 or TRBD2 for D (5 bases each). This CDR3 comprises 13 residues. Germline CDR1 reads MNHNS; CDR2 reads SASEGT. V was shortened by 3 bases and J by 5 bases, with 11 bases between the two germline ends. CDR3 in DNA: TGTGCCAGCAGTGAGCTGGGGGACCACGAGCAGTACTTC. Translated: CASSELGDHEQYF.

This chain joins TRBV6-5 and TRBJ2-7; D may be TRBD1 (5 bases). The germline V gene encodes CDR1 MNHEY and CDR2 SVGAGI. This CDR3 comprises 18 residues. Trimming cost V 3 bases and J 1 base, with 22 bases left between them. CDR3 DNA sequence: TGTGCCAGCAGTTATCTCTCAGGGTATACGGTTCGGTCCTACGAGCAGTACTTC. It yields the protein CASSYLSGYTVRSYEQYF.

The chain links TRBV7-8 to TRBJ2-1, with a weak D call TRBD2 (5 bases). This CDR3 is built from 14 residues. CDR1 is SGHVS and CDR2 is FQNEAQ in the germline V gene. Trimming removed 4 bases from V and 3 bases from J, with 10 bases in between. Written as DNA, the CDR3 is TGTGCCAGCAGCTCTGCCCGGGGCTACAATGAGCAGTTCTTC. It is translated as CASSSARGYNEQFF.

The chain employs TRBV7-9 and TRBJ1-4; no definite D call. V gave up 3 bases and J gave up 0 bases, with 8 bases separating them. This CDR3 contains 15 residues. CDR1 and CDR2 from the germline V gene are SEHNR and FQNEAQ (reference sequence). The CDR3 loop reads CASSFSISTNEKLFF. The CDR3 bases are TGTGCCAGCAGCTTTTCCATCTCAACTAATGAAAAACTGTTTTTT. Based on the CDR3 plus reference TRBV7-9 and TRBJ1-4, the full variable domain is DTGVSQNPRHKITKRGQNVTFRCDPISEHNRLYWYRQTLGQGPEFLTYFQNEAQLEKSRLLSDRFSAERPKGSFSTLEIQRTEQGDSAMYLCASSFSISTNEKLFFGSGTQLSVL.

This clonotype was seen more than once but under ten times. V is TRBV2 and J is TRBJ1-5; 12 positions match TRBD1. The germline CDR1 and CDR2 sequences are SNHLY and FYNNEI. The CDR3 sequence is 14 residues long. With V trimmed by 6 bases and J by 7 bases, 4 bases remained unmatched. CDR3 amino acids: CASRSGTGGQPQHF. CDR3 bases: TGTGCCAGCAGGTCCGGGACAGGGGGCCAGCCCCAGCATTTT. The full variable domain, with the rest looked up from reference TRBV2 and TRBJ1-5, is EPEVTQTPSHQVTQMGQEVILRCVPISNHLYFYWYRQILGQKVEFLVSFYNNEISEKSEIFDDQFSVERPDGSNFTLKIRSTKLEDSAMYFCASRSGTGGQPQHFGDGTRLSIL.

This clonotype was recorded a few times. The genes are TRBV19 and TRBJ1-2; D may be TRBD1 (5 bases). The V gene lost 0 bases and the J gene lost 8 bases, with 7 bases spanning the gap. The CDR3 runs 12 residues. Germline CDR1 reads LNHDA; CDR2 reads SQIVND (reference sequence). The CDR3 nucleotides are TGTGCCAGTAGTATAGAGGGGGGAGGCTACACCTTC. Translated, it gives CASSIEGGGYTF.